This is a list of T cell receptor beta chains from one sample in a study of T cell changes during pregnancy in multiple sclerosis. Sequencing was performed with immunoSEQ multiplex PCR; in TCRdb, only in-frame clones are kept and a portion is missing. The sample carries tens of thousands of clones, approximately 90% recorded once. This specimen was peripheral blood, taken in the second trimester of pregnancy. The receptors come from a female donor in good health, enrolled as a control in a pregnancy study. Both conserved end residues are part of each CDR3. The order of the fields is CDR3 length, clone size, J gene, D gene, V gene, CDR3 protein, CDR3 DNA. The D gene is left open where the match is weak. Only part of the rows carry a size: once, few, many, or a class if the clone is expanded.

>18|NA|TRBJ2-7|TRBD2|TRBV5-5
CASSLGSTSGRPGYEQYF
TGTGCCAGCAGCTTGGGCTCGACTAGCGGGAGGCCGGGTTACGAGCAGTACTTC
>15|once|TRBJ2-1|TRBD2|TRBV28
CASSLWGLAGNEQFF
TGTGCCAGCAGTTTATGGGGACTAGCGGGCAATGAGCAGTTCTTC
>15|NA|TRBJ1-5|NA|TRBV4-1
CASSQAVRRDQPQHF
TGCGCCAGCAGCCAAGCCGTACGGCGGGATCAGCCCCAGCATTTT
>13|NA|TRBJ2-7|NA|TRBV5-6
CASRPSPAVGQYF
TGTGCCAGCCGGCCTAGTCCGGCTGTTGGGCAGTACTTC
>14|NA|TRBJ2-1|NA|TRBV4-2
CASSPGGNYNEQFF
TGTGCCAGCAGCCCCGGGGGTAACTACAATGAGCAGTTCTTC
>15|NA|TRBJ2-3|TRBD1|TRBV5-1
CASSSDRAPRDTQYF
TGCGCCAGCAGCTCGGACAGGGCCCCCCGGGATACGCAGTATTTT
>16|once|TRBJ1-6|NA|TRBV13
CASSFAGLGNNSPLHF
TGTGCCAGCAGCTTCGCCGGGCTCGGGAACAATTCACCCCTCCACTTT
>14|NA|TRBJ1-2|TRBD1|TRBV18
CASSPQDRNYGYTF
TGTGCCAGCTCACCGCAGGACAGGAACTATGGCTACACCTTC
>15|NA|TRBJ2-3|TRBD2|TRBV11-3
CASSRERGGRDTQYF
TGTGCCAGCAGCCGCGAGCGGGGGGGCCGCGATACGCAGTATTTT
>14|once|TRBJ2-3|NA|TRBV5-1
CASSSPGVLDTQYF
TGCGCCAGCAGCTCCCCGGGGGTTCTAGATACGCAGTATTTT
>15|NA|TRBJ2-3|TRBD1|TRBV28
CASSPGTGGTNTQYF
TGTGCCAGCAGTCCAGGGACAGGGGGTACGAATACGCAGTATTTT
>15|once|TRBJ2-7|TRBD2|TRBV27
CASSFWRTSGDEQYF
TGTGCCAGCAGTTTCTGGAGGACTAGCGGGGACGAGCAGTACTTC
>13|NA|TRBJ1-2|NA|TRBV7-6
CASSPGYSYGYTF
TGTGCCAGCAGCCCTGGGTACAGCTATGGCTACACCTTC
>14|NA|TRBJ1-2|TRBD1|TRBV7-2
CASSLGQVFYGYTF
TGTGCCAGCAGCCTAGGACAGGTTTTCTATGGCTACACCTTC
>13|NA|TRBJ2-7|TRBD1|TRBV5-1
CASSLGDSHEQYF
TGCGCCAGCAGCTTGGGGGACAGTCACGAGCAGTACTTC